The 6 T cell receptor beta chains below all came from one sample that was sequenced in a study of identifying expanded T cells in peripheral blood. This table comes from immunoSEQ multiplex PCR, and its TCRdb copy is limited to in-frame clones, with some not included. The sample lists tens of thousands of clones; over 80% were seen once. Specimen: blood. These receptors all stem from a person aged 18 to 70 in good health.

V is TRBV5-1 and J is TRBJ2-3; D ambiguous. This CDR3 comprises 14 residues. Trimming left V 0 bases short and J 3 bases short, with 8 bases between. In germline, CDR1 is SGHRS, CDR2 YFSETQ. CDR3 residues: CASSLDPWTDTQYF. The CDR3 bases are TGCGCCAGCAGCTTGGATCCCTGGACAGATACGCAGTATTTT. Variable domain in full (rest from reference TRBV5-1 and TRBJ2-3): KAGVTQTPRYLIKTRGQQVTLSCSPISGHRSVSWYQQTPGQGLQFLFEYFSETQRNKGNFPGRFSGRQFSNSRSEMNVSTLELGDSALYLCASSLDPWTDTQYFGPGTRLTVL.

V usage is TRBV6-5 and J usage is TRBJ1-2; possibly TRBD1 for D (6 bases). The CDR3 has 16 residues. The V end was cut by 0 bases, the J end by 8 bases, with 19 bases between. The germline CDR1 and CDR2 sequences are MNHEY and SVGAGI. CDR3 DNA sequence: TGTGCCAGCAGTTACTCGAGCGGGGGCGTAAGGTCCGGCTACACCTTC. It encodes CASSYSSGGVRSGYTF.

This chain's CDR3 is CASSESNRGNIQYF. The CDR3 DNA reads TGTGCCAGCAGTGAATCTAACAGGGGAAACATTCAGTACTTC. The chain recombines TRBV25-1 with TRBJ2-4; 7 positions agree with TRBD1. With V trimmed by 1 base and J by 6 bases, 3 bases remained unmatched. CDR1 and CDR2 from the germline V gene are MGHDK and SYGVNS. The CDR3 has 14 residues.

The chain uses TRBV4-2 and TRBJ1-1, with D unresolved. This CDR3 has 14 residues. CDR1 is LGHNA and CDR2 is YNFKEQ in the germline V gene. The germline V and J ends were trimmed by 4 bases and 0 bases, with 9 bases remaining between them. The CDR3 DNA reads TGTGCCAGCAGCCCCGAGACGGTGAACACTGAAGCTTTCTTT. Amino acid sequence: CASSPETVNTEAFF.

The gene calls are TRBV29-1 and TRBJ1-2; D uncertain. V was trimmed by 2 bases and J by 5 bases, leaving 15 bases between them. CDR3 length: 14 amino acids. Germline assignment: CDR1 SQVTM and CDR2 ANQGSEA. The DNA for the CDR3 is TGCAGCGTTGAAACTTCAGGAGGAAGGTATGGCTACACCTTC. It encodes CSVETSGGRYGYTF.

This sequence joins TRBV15 and TRBJ1-6; 7 bases match TRBD1. CDR1 LNHNV and CDR2 YYDKDF come from the germline V gene (reference sequence). The V segment lost 0 bases and the J segment 10 bases; nucleotides outside the gene matches: 9. The CDR3 has 16 residues. The DNA of the CDR3 is TGTGCCACCAGCAGAGAATCGACAGGGTTCGGATCACCCCTCCACTTT. Protein sequence: CATSRESTGFGSPLHF.